These 31 T cell receptor beta chains were sequenced from one sample in a study of blood T cells in healthy people across ages. Primed by a sample-barcoded 5' primer and a J-beta primer mix, a second PCR proceeded for about 6 to 12 cycles. TCRdb called the 5' RACE reads again in MiXCR, with one record for every CDR3 protein. The data show over a million distinct CDR3 sequences, 40% to 55% seen once. Material for sequencing was blood. Every receptor here comes from a woman aged 55-70 years in good health.

Turning to this clonotype: A much larger clone lies one base from this, so it may be a read error. V and J are TRBV29-1 and TRBJ2-3, with D perhaps being TRBD1 or TRBD2 (5 bases each). The CDR3 is 19 amino acids. Germline CDR1 is SQVTM and CDR2 is ANQGSEA. The CDR3 is CSAELGARDGFKTTDTQYF. The CDR3 DNA is TGCAGCGCTGAACTGGGAGCGAGGGACGGATTCAAGACCACAGATACGCAGTATTTT.

This clonotype was seen only a few times. V and J are TRBV5-1 and TRBJ2-3; D is unresolved. CDR3 length: 14 amino acids. Trimming removed 4 bases at V and 0 bases at J, with 9 bases between. Germline CDR1 is SGHRS and CDR2 is YFSETQ. The DNA for the CDR3 is TGCGCCAGCAGCGTAGGCGAGAGCACAGATACGCAGTATTTT. It yields the protein CASSVGESTDTQYF.

This chain links TRBV12-3 or TRBV12-4 with TRBJ2-3; possibly TRBD2 for D (7 bases). The CDR3 sequence is 14 residues long. Trimming left V 2 bases short and J 6 bases short, with 12 bases between. CDR3 DNA sequence: TGTGCCAGCAGTTTAATACGGGGGGCGGATACGCAGTATTTT. This sequence encodes CASSLIRGADTQYF.

The chain recombines TRBV13 with TRBJ2-5; D gene unclear. V lost 3 bases and J 1 base, leaving 9 bases between the germline ends. The CDR3 has 14 amino acids. Germline V gene sequence: CDR1 PRHDT, CDR2 FYEKMQ (reference sequence). The CDR3 DNA sequence: TGTGCCAGCAGCTTCTGGCGGACCCAAGAGACCCAGTACTTC. It specifies CASSFWRTQETQYF.

This clonotype has a handful of counts. The rearrangement links TRBV15 to TRBJ2-5; 10 positions agree with TRBD2. The CDR3 extends over 15 amino acids. V was pared by 1 base and J by 1 base, with 0 bases of the junction left unmatched. Germline-derived CDR1 and CDR2 are LNHNV and YYDKDF (reference sequence). CDR3 coding DNA: TGTGCCACCAGCAGAGGACTAGCGGGCCAAGAGACCCAGTACTTC. It yields the protein CATSRGLAGQETQYF.

This clonotype was counted ten times or more. J is TRBJ1-5 and V is TRBV6-2 or TRBV6-3, with 7 bases fitting TRBD1. V lost 2 bases to trimming and J lost 7 bases; unmatched junction nucleotides: 8. This CDR3 spans 15 amino acids. The germline V gene encodes CDR1 MNHEY and CDR2 SVGEGT. CDR3 nucleotide sequence: TGTGCCAGCAGTTACCCGACAGGGCCTTTACAGCCCCAGCATTTT. Amino acid sequence: CASSYPTGPLQPQHF.

This rearrangement joins TRBV5-1 to TRBJ2-7; 7 nucleotides align to TRBD1. The germline CDR1 and CDR2 sequences are SGHRS and YFSETQ. This CDR3 comprises 14 residues. V shed 7 bases, J shed 7 bases, and the junction held 14 bases outside the gene matches. The CDR3 region is CASRTGFPYNEQYF. The CDR3 coding sequence is TGCGCCAGCCGGACAGGTTTCCCCTACAATGAGCAGTACTTC.

This clonotype was seen once. A much larger clone sits a single nucleotide away, making a read error possible. The chain joins TRBV4-2 to TRBJ2-7; D might be TRBD2 (6 bases). Germline CDR1 and CDR2: LGHNA and YNFKEQ. With 0 bases removed from V and 7 bases from J, the gap between germline ends came to 10 bases. CDR3 size: 13 residues. The CDR3 spells CASSQDWAGEQYF. CDR3 bases: TGTGCCAGCAGCCAAGATTGGGCGGGAGAGCAGTACTTC.

The chain recombines TRBV12-3 or TRBV12-4 with TRBJ2-7, with 7 bases matching TRBD1. The CDR3 sequence is 13 residues long. V lost 3 bases, J lost 6 bases, and 5 bases stayed unmatched. The CDR3 DNA reads TGTGCCAGCAGTTTTACGACAGGGCGCGAGCAGTACTTC. It translates to CASSFTTGREQYF.

The rearrangement uses TRBV5-1 and TRBJ2-7; TRBD1 aligns across 12 bases. V trimming: 5 bases; J trimming: 6 bases; junction bases outside the gene matches: 6. CDR1 is SGHRS and CDR2 is YFSETQ in the germline V gene. The CDR3 spans 14 residues. The DNA for the CDR3 is TGCGCCAGCAGAGGGACAGGGGGCTCAGGCGAGCAGTACTTC. Residues: CASRGTGGSGEQYF.

This clonotype showed up just a few times. The J gene is TRBJ2-7, the V gene TRBV5-1; a possible D gene is TRBD2 (5 bases). The V end was cut by 4 bases, the J end by 3 bases, with 17 bases between. Germline CDR1 reads SGHRS; CDR2 reads YFSETQ. The CDR3 length is 15 residues. CDR3 DNA: TGCGCCAGCAGCCTACCTAGCCAAAACCTCTACGAGCAGTACTTC. This gives the protein CASSLPSQNLYEQYF. The variable domain in full, completed from reference TRBV5-1 and TRBJ2-7, reads KAGVTQTPRYLIKTRGQQVTLSCSPISGHRSVSWYQQTPGQGLQFLFEYFSETQRNKGNFPGRFSGRQFSNSRSEMNVSTLELGDSALYLCASSLPSQNLYEQYFGPGTRLTVT.

V gene TRBV7-9 combines with J gene TRBJ1-5, with D perhaps matching TRBD1 (6 bases). The CDR3 has 13 residues. Germline V gene data show CDR1 as SEHNR and CDR2 as FQNEAQ (reference sequence). Trimming removed 5 bases at V and 6 bases at J, with 11 bases between. CDR3 nucleotides: TGTGCCAGCAGCGCAGAAGGGGGTCAGCCCCAGCATTTT. Encoded protein: CASSAEGGQPQHF.

On this clonotype itself: An end of the junction differs from the germline gene, which may be a read error. The chain uses TRBV12-3 or TRBV12-4 and TRBJ1-6; D uncertain. This CDR3 has 12 residues. The CDR3 DNA follows: TGTGCCGGCAGATCAAGGAATTCACCCCTCCACTTT. It yields the protein CAGRSRNSPLHF.

This clonotype was counted between two and nine times. The V and J genes are TRBV11-2 and TRBJ2-3; maybe TRBD2 (6 bases). The CDR3 length is 16 residues. The V gene's germline CDR1 is SGHAT and CDR2 FQNNGV. The V end lost 3 bases, the J end lost 3 bases, and 16 bases lay between the germline ends. The CDR3 here is CASSLVAAYTTDTQYF. Here the CDR3 DNA reads TGTGCCAGCAGCTTGGTAGCGGCCTACACGACAGATACGCAGTATTTT.

The chain employs TRBV7-9 and TRBJ2-7; possibly TRBD1 for D (6 bases). TRBJ2-5 explains the end of the DNA better; the J call may be wrong. The germline CDR1 and CDR2 sequences are SEHNR and FQNEAQ (reference sequence). The CDR3 totals 15 residues. The CDR3, as DNA: TGTGCCAGCAGCTTAGGGGCTCAGGGGTCGGAGACCCAGTACTTC. Its protein is CASSLGAQGSETQYF.

This clonotype was observed a single time. Mismatch with germline at one junction end may stem from a read error. The chain links TRBV6-5 to TRBJ2-5, with D possibly matching TRBD2 (5 bases). The germline V gene encodes CDR1 MNHEY and CDR2 SVGAGI. There are 14 residues in the CDR3. The CDR3 nucleotides are TGTGCCAGCAGTTACTCTGAGGGTCAAGAGACCCGGTACTTC. Translating it yields CASSYSEGQETRYF.

In its sample, this clonotype was seen a few times. This sequence joins TRBV20-1 and TRBJ2-1; no clear D. Germline V CDR1 and CDR2: DFQATT, SNEGSKA (reference sequence). The V gene lost 0 bases and the J gene lost 0 bases, with 18 bases spanning the gap. The CDR3 extends over 18 amino acids. The CDR3 DNA is TGCAGTGCTAGAGATCCCCTGTCACCGCTAAACTCCTACAATGAGCAGTTCTTC. The encoded protein is CSARDPLSPLNSYNEQFF.

The chain uses TRBV2 and TRBJ2-7, with 13 bases lining up with TRBD2. J gave up 0 bases and V 7 bases, and 12 bases lay outside the gene matches. CDR1 is SNHLY and CDR2 is FYNNEI in the germline V gene. This CDR3 has 18 residues. The CDR3 is CASIALAGGPKSSYEQYF. Here the CDR3 DNA reads TGTGCCAGCATTGCACTAGCGGGAGGGCCCAAAAGCTCCTACGAGCAGTACTTC.

This clonotype was detected a few times. V gene TRBV29-1 combines with J gene TRBJ2-1, with 9 positions matching TRBD1. The V gene end was trimmed by 5 bases and the J gene end by 6 bases; junction bases not matched to a gene: 8. Germline V lookup: CDR1 SQVTM, CDR2 ANQGSEA. The CDR3 has 14 amino acids. This CDR3 reads CSVTGGGLLNEQFF. CDR3 in DNA: TGCAGCGTTACAGGGGGCGGATTGCTCAATGAGCAGTTCTTC.

Remarks on this clonotype: A read error may account for a junction end that differs from germline. V usage is TRBV7-8 and J usage is TRBJ2-3, with 11 bases identical to TRBD2. The germline V gene encodes CDR1 SGHVS and CDR2 FQNEAQ. This CDR3 is 16 amino acids long. The CDR3 DNA is TGTGCCAGCAGCTTAGTAGCGGGAGGGCTGACAGATACACAGTATTTT. Amino acid sequence: CASSLVAGGLTDTQYF.

The J gene is TRBJ2-7, the V gene TRBV20-1; D may be TRBD1 or TRBD2 (6 bases each). Germline CDR1 is DFQATT and CDR2 is SNEGSKA (reference sequence). CDR3 size: 13 residues. Trimming cost V 4 bases and J 5 bases, with 15 bases left between them. CDR3 sequence reads: CSANPLGGHEQYF. The CDR3, as DNA: TGCAGTGCTAACCCTTTGGGGGGCCACGAGCAGTACTTC.

This clonotype was seen a single time. The chain is built from TRBV20-1 and TRBJ2-4; D perhaps matches TRBD2 (5 bases). The last part of the DNA fits TRBJ2-7 better; the J call may be wrong. The CDR3 is 13 amino acids. Germline V gene sequence: CDR1 DFQATT, CDR2 SNEGSKA (reference sequence). The CDR3 region has the DNA TGCAGTGCTAGACGAGAGGGCACCTACGAGCAGTACTTC. Translation: CSARREGTYEQYF.

This rearrangement joins TRBV3-1 to TRBJ2-4, with TRBD1 identical over 7 bases. V shed 1 base, J shed 11 bases, and the junction held 11 bases outside the gene matches. The CDR3 is 15 amino acids. The V gene's germline CDR1 is LGHDT and CDR2 YNNKEL (reference sequence). The CDR3 sequence is CASSQGRDREELQYF. DNA of the CDR3: TGTGCCAGCAGCCAAGGAAGGGACAGAGAGGAACTTCAGTACTTC.

The rearrangement joins TRBV20-1 to TRBJ2-1; 7 nucleotides align to TRBD2. CDR1 and CDR2 (germline): DFQATT, SNEGSKA (reference sequence). J lost 1 base, V lost 0 bases, and 3 bases had no gene match. There are 15 residues in the CDR3. The CDR3 is CSAREVGGSYNEQFF. CDR3 DNA sequence: TGCAGTGCTAGAGAGGTGGGGGGGTCCTACAATGAGCAGTTCTTC.

The V call is TRBV20-1, the J call TRBJ2-7, with D possibly being TRBD1 or TRBD2 (6 bases each). This CDR3 region has 12 residues. The germline CDR1 and CDR2 sequences are DFQATT and SNEGSKA (reference sequence). V shed 3 bases and J shed 5 bases, with 11 bases lying between them. The CDR3 loop reads CSARFRGDEQYF. The CDR3 DNA sequence: TGCAGTGCTAGGTTTAGGGGGGACGAGCAGTACTTC.

The gene calls are TRBV5-1 and TRBJ1-2; 9 nucleotides line up with TRBD1. From germline, CDR1 is SGHRS and CDR2 YFSETQ. The CDR3 consists of 14 residues. J lost 4 bases, V lost 3 bases, and 4 bases had no gene match. In DNA, the CDR3 is TGCGCCAGCAGCTCCGGACAGGGGATCTATGGCTACACCTTC. Translation gives CASSSGQGIYGYTF.

This clonotype has only a few counts. The chain employs TRBV4-2 and TRBJ2-7; 9 bases are shared with TRBD2. This CDR3 comprises 20 residues. The germline V gene has CDR1 LGHNA and CDR2 YNFKEQ. J was trimmed by 2 bases and V by 1 base; bases with no gene match: 18. The CDR3 coding sequence is TGTGCCAGCAGCCAAGTGGGGCGGTCCCCGACTAGCGGACACGCCTACGAGCAGTACTTC. Translation: CASSQVGRSPTSGHAYEQYF.

This clonotype was detected once. The chain recombines TRBV5-1 with TRBJ2-3; TRBD2 matches 11 bases. CDR1 and CDR2 (germline): SGHRS, YFSETQ. Trimming took 4 bases from V and 3 from J; bases not matched to a gene: 10. This CDR3 region has 17 residues. DNA for the CDR3: TGCGCCAGCAGCGATACTAATATAGCGGGAGGGACAGATACGCAGTATTTT. This encodes CASSDTNIAGGTDTQYF.

This clonotype occurred a few times. The chain couples TRBV6-5 to TRBJ2-3; D may be TRBD2 (5 bases). V was cut by 2 bases and J by 2 bases, with 14 bases left in between. Per germline, CDR1 MNHEY and CDR2 SVGAGI. This CDR3 is 16 amino acids long. CDR3 residues: CASSYPAGEFTDTQYF. The CDR3 DNA reads TGTGCCAGCAGTTACCCGGCGGGCGAATTCACAGATACGCAGTATTTT.

This clonotype has a handful of counts. The chain employs TRBV12-3 or TRBV12-4 and TRBJ2-7; TRBD2 matches at 12 bases. J lost 0 bases, V lost 5 bases, and 5 bases had no gene match. The CDR3 totals 16 residues. Here the CDR3 DNA reads TGTGCCAGCAGTCCCCCGACTAGCGGGAGCTCCTACGAGCAGTACTTC. Translating gives CASSPPTSGSSYEQYF.

CDR3 in DNA: TGTGCCAGCCTAACCGGGAGCTCCTACAATGAGCAGTTCTTC. Protein sequence: CASLTGSSYNEQFF. This rearrangement joins TRBV7-9 to TRBJ2-1, with D possibly matching TRBD2 (6 bases). V was clipped by 8 bases and J by 0 bases, with 11 bases between them. CDR1 is SEHNR, CDR2 FQNEAQ, per germline (reference sequence). The CDR3 is 14 amino acids.